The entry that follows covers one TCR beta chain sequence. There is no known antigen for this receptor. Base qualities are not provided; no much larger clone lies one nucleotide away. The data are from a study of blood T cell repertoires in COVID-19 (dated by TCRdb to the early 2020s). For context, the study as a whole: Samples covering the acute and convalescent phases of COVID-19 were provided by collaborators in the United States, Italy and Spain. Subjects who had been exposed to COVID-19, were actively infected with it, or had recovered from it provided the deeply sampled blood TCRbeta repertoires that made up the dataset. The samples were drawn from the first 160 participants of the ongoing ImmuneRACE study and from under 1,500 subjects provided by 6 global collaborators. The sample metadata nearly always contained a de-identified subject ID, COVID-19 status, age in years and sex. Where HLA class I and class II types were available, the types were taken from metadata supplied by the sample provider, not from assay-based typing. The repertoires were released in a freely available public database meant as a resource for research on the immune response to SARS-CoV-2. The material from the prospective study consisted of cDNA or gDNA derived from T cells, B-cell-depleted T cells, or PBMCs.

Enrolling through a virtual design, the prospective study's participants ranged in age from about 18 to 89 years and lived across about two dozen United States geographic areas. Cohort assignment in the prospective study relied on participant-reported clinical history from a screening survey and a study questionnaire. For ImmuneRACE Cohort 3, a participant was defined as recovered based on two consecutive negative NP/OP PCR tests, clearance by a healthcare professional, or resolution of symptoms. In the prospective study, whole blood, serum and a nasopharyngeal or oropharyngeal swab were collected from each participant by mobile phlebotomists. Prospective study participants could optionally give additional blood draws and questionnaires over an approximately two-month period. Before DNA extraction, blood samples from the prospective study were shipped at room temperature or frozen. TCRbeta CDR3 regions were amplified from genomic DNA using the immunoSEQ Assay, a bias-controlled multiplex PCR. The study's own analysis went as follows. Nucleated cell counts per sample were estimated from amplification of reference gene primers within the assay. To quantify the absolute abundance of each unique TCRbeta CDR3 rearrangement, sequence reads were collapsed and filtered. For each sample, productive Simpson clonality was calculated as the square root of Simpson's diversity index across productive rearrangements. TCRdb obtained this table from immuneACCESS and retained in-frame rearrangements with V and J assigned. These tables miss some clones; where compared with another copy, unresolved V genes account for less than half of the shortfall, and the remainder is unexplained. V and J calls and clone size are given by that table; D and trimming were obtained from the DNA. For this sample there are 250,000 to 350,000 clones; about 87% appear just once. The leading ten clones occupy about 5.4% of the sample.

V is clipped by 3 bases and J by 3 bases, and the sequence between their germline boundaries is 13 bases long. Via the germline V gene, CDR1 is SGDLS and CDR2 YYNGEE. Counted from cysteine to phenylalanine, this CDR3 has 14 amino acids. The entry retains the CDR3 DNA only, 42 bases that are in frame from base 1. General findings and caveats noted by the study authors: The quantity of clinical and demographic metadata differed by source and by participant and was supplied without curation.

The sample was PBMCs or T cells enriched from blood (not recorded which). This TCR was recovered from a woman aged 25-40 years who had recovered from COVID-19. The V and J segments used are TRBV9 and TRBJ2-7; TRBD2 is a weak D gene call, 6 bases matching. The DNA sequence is TGTGCCAGCAGCGCCGACGGGGGAGTCTACGAGCAGTACTTC. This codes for CASSADGGVYEQYF.